Here is one T cell receptor beta chain with its context. What it recognizes is unknown. The record originates from a study of vaccination and CD4 T cells after COVID-19. CD4+ T cells that had been cultured provided DNA sequenced with the Oncomine TCR Beta short-read assay. TCRdb called the PCR reads again in MiXCR, with one record for every CDR3 protein. The sample has roughly 14,000 distinct CDR3 sequences, about 39% seen once. In germline, CDR1 is SGHTA, CDR2 FQGNSA. J gave up 5 bases and V 1 base, and 14 bases lay outside the gene matches. The CDR3 is 19 residues long. Treatment specified: approximately 10-day PBMC culture with coronavirus spike peptide pools or control peptides (ViraFEST assay).

V usage is TRBV7-2 and J usage is TRBJ2-5, with 12 bases fitting TRBD2. This receptor was obtained from a human donor who had recovered from COVID-19. The input for sequencing was CD4+ T cells from blood, cultured in vitro, taken before SARS-CoV-2 vaccination. As DNA, the CDR3 is TGTGCCAGCAGCTTAGGAAAGGTCCTAGCGGGAGGGAAGGGGGAGACCCAGTACTTC. The encoded protein is CASSLGKVLAGGKGETQYF.